A selection of T cell receptor beta chains follows, all from one sample in a study of blood T cell repertoires in COVID-19. Here immunoSEQ multiplex PCR was the method, and the copy in TCRdb shows in-frame clones only, minus some. The table lists around 300,000 clones, about 86% of them singletons. The sample taken for sequencing was peripheral blood. These receptors were collected from a woman aged 65 to 85 with COVID-19, enrolled during active disease. CDR3s leave out the opening cysteine and the closing phenylalanine or tryptophan. Fields, in order: V gene, J gene, CDR3 protein.

v_gene: TRBV28; j_gene: TRBJ1-5; CDR3aa: ASSWNVAGNQPQH
v_gene: TRBV7-2; j_gene: TRBJ2-5; CDR3aa: ASSRGAGGLGGTQY
v_gene: TRBV7-2; j_gene: TRBJ2-1; CDR3aa: ASSFTSSPLHEQF
v_gene: TRBV19; j_gene: TRBJ2-5; CDR3aa: ASSELGSLAQY
v_gene: TRBV28; j_gene: TRBJ2-3; CDR3aa: ASSGDRRTFTDTQY
v_gene: TRBV9; j_gene: TRBJ2-1; CDR3aa: ASSVDLAGGLVQF
v_gene: TRBV5-6; j_gene: TRBJ2-3; CDR3aa: ASSWGGTDTQY
v_gene: TRBV2; j_gene: TRBJ1-4; CDR3aa: ASSTERATNEKLF
v_gene: TRBV7-2; j_gene: TRBJ1-2; CDR3aa: ASSLRRNYGYT
v_gene: TRBV9; j_gene: TRBJ2-5; CDR3aa: ASSGGGETQY
v_gene: TRBV9; j_gene: TRBJ1-4; CDR3aa: ASSSRQGLNEKLF
v_gene: TRBV4-3; j_gene: TRBJ2-1; CDR3aa: ASSQGTSGADEQF
v_gene: TRBV18; j_gene: TRBJ2-7; CDR3aa: ASCDISYEQY
v_gene: TRBV6-5; j_gene: TRBJ1-3; CDR3aa: ASTSDRPSGNTIY
v_gene: TRBV4-1; j_gene: TRBJ2-2; CDR3aa: ASSQVGTWGSGELF